This TCR beta chain emerged from a study of cytomegalovirus exposure and HLA in healthy donors. PCR primers comprised 60 Vbeta and 13 Jbeta primers. Measured with immunoSEQ multiplex PCR; TCRdb has only the in-frame clones, and not every one. The sample includes roughly 190,000 clones, about 88% of them seen just once. General study findings and limits: It was shown in a later analysis that HLA-associated TCR beta chains were more clonally expanded than other, equally common chains. What a later analysis reportedly showed was that an Asian-associated ancestry cluster had fewer N-insertions than the 666-donor mean.

In its sample, this clone was seen once. Its antigen remains unidentified. What was sequenced was PBMCs. The receptor's source is a young woman in good health and CMV-seronegative.

The CDR3 region has the DNA TGTGCCAGCAGACTAGCGGGTGGAAACACCATATATTTT. It codes for CASRLAGGNTIYF. J is TRBJ1-3 and V is TRBV6-5; D uncertain. The V gene's germline CDR1 is MNHEY and CDR2 SVGAGI. V lost 6 bases to trimming and J lost 3 bases, with 9 bases between them. The CDR3 is 13 amino acids.